This T cell receptor (beta chain) emerged from a study of PD-1 blockade in classical Hodgkin lymphoma. Across the study: Patients were treated with nivolumab at 3 mg/kg, and this was given intravenously every 2 weeks. General study findings and limits: A significant rise in TCR diversity by C4D1 was seen for CD4+ but not CD8+ cells. Repertoire difference causes, possibly disease activity or prior therapy, remain undefined.

About this clone itself: Its antigen is not identified.

This sample's time point: cycle 4 day 1 (C4D1), after less than seven weeks of nivolumab. Brentuximab vedotin exposure varied, and every patient relapsed after autologous stem cell transplantation. PBMCs were thawed, and CD8+ T cells were then isolated from them by magnetic negative selection. Each best response was a complete response, a partial response or progressive disease. Clones were sequenced by immunoSEQ multiplex PCR, and TCRdb holds only the in-frame ones, with some missing. Of 10,000 or so clones listed, about 68% are singletons. This TCR derives from a human donor with classical Hodgkin lymphoma. The sequencing here drew on CD8+ T cells from blood, taken before the fourth cycle of nivolumab.

Here the CDR3 reads CASSFDTTYEQYF. In DNA form, the CDR3 reads TGTGCCAGCAGTTTTGACACAACCTACGAGCAGTACTTC. This chain uses TRBV28 with TRBJ2-7; D is uncertain. The germline V gene has CDR1 MDHEN and CDR2 SYDVKM. Trimming cost V 3 bases and J 2 bases, with 8 bases left between them. The CDR3 has 13 residues.